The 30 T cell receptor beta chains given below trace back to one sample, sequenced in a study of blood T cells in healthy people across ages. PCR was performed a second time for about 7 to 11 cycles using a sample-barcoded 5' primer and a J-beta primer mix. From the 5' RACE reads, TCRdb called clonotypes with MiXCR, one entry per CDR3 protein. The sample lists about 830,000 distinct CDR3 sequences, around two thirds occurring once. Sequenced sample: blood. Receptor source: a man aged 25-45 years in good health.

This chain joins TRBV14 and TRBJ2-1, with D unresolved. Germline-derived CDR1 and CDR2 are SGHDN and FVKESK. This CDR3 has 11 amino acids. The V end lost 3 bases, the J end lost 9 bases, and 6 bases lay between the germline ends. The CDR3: CASSHYREQFF. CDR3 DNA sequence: TGTGCCAGCAGCCACTACCGTGAGCAGTTCTTC. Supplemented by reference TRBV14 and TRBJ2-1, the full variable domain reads EAGVTQFPSHSVIEKGQTVTLRCDPISGHDNLYWYRRVMGKEIKFLLHFVKESKQDESGMPNNRFLAERTGGTYSTLKVQPAELEDSGVYFCASSHYREQFFGPGTRLTVL.

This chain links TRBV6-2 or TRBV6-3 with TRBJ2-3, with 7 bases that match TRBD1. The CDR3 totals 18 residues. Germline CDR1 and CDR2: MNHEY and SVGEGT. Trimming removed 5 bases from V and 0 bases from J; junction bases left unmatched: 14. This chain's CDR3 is CASSLARTGGLSTDTQYF. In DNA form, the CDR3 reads TGTGCCAGCAGTCTCGCAAGGACAGGAGGACTCAGCACAGATACGCAGTATTTT.

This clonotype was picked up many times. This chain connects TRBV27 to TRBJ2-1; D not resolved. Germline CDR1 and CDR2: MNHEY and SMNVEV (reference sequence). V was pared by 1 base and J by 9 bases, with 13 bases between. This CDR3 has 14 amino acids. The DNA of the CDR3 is TGTGCCAGCAGTTTATTTAATACCGGCGGTGAGCAGTTCTTC. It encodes CASSLFNTGGEQFF.

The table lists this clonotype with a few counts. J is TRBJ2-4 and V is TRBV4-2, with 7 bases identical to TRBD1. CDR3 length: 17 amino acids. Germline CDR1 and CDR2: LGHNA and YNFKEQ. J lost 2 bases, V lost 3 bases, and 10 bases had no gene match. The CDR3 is CASSQSINRGPKNIQYF. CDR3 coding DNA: TGTGCCAGCAGCCAGAGCATTAACAGGGGTCCCAAAAACATTCAGTACTTC.

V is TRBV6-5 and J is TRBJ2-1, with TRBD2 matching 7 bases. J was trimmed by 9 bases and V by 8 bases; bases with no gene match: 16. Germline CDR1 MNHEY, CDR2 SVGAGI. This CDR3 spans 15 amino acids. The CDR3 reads CASRTTTYGEGEQFF. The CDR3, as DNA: TGTGCCAGCCGGACAACCACCTACGGGGAGGGTGAGCAGTTCTTC.

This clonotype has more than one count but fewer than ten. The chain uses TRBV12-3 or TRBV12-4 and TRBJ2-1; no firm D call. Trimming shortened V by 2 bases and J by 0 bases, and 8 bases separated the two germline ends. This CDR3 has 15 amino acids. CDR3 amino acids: CASSLSRSSYNEQFF. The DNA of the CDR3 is TGTGCCAGCAGTTTAAGCCGAAGCTCCTACAATGAGCAGTTCTTC.

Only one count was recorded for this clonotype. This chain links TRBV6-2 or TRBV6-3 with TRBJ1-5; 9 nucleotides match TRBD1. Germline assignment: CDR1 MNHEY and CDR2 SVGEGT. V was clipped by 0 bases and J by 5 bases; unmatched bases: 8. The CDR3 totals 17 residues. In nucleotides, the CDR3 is TGTGCCAGCAGTTACTCAGCAGGGACAGGGAACTATCAGCCCCAGCATTTT. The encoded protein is CASSYSAGTGNYQPQHF.

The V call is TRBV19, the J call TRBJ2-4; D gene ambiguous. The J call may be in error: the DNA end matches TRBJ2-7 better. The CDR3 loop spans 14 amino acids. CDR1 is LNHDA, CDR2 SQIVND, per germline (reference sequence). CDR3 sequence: CASSIQTGTYEQYF. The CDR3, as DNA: TGTGCCAGTAGTATACAGACCGGTACCTACGAGCAGTACTTC.

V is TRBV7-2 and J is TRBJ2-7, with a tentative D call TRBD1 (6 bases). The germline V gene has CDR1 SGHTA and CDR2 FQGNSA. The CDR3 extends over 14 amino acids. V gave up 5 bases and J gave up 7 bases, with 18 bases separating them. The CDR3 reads CASSQRQEYNEQYF. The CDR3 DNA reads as TGTGCCAGCAGCCAAAGACAGGAATACAATGAGCAGTACTTC.

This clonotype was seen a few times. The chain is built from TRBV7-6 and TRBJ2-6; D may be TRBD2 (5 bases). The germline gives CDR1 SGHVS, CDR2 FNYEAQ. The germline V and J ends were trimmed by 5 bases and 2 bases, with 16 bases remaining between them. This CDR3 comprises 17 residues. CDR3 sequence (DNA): TGTGCCAGCAGCCCTAGTCTCGCGGGCCCTGGGGCCAACGTCCTGACTTTC. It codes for CASSPSLAGPGANVLTF.

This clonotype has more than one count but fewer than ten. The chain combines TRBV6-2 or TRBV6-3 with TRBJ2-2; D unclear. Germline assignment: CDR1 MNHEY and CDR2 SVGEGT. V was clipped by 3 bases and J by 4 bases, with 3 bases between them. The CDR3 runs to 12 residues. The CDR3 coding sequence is TGTGCCAGCAGTTATCGCACCGGGGAGCTGTTTTTT. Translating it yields CASSYRTGELFF.

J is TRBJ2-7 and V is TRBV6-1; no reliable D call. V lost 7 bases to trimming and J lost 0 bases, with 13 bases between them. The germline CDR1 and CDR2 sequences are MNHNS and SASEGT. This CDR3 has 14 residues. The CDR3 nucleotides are TGTGCCAGCACAGGAGAAATCAGCTCCTACGAGCAGTACTTC. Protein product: CASTGEISSYEQYF.

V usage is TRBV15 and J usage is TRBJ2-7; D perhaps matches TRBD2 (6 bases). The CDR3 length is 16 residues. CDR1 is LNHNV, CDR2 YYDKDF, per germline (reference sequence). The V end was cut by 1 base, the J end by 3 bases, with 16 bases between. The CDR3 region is CATSRALAERVYEQYF. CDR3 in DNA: TGTGCCACCAGCAGAGCGCTGGCCGAGCGGGTCTACGAGCAGTACTTC.

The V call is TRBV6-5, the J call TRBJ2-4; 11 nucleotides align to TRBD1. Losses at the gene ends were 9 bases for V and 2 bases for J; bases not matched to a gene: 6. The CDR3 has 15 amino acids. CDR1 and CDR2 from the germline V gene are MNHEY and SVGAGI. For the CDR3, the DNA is TGTGCCAGTCGGACAGGGGGCATGTCCAAAAACATTCAGTACTTC. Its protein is CASRTGGMSKNIQYF.

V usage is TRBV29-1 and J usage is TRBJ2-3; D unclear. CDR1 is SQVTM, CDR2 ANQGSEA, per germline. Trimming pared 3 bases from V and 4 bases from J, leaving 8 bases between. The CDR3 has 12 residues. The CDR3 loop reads CSVDIGADTQYF. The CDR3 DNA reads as TGCAGCGTTGACATTGGGGCAGATACGCAGTATTTT.

The CDR3 region has the DNA TGTGCCTGGAGTTATGCGGGGGGGTACGAGCAGTACTTC. It yields the protein CAWSYAGGYEQYF. This chain connects TRBV30 to TRBJ2-4; TRBD2 agrees at 9 bases. The J call is doubtful: the DNA matches TRBJ2-7 better. Germline CDR1 reads GTSNPN; CDR2 reads SVGIG (reference sequence). This CDR3 is built from 13 residues.

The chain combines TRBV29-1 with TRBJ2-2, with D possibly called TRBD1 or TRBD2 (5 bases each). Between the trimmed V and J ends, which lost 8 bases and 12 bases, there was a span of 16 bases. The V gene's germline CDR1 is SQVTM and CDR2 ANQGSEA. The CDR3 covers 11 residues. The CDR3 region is CSFTRGRKLFF. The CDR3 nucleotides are TGCAGCTTCACGAGGGGTAGAAAGCTGTTTTTT.

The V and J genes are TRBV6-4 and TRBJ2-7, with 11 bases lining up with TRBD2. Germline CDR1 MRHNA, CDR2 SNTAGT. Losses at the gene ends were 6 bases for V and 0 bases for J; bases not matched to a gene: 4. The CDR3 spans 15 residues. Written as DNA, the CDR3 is TGTGCCAGCAGGGATAGCGGGGGGGTCTCCTACGAGCAGTACTTC. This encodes CASRDSGGVSYEQYF.

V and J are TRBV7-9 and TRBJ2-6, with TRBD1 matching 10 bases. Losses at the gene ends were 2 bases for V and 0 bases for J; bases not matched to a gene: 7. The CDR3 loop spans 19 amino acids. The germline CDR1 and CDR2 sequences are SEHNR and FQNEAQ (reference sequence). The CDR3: CASSLIWTGGYSGANVLTF. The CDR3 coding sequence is TGTGCCAGCAGCTTAATCTGGACAGGGGGGTACTCTGGGGCCAACGTCCTGACTTTC.

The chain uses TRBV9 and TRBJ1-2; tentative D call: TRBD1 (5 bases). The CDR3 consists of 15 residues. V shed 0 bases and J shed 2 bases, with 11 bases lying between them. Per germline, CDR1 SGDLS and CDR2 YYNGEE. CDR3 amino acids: CASSVGGDLNYGYTF. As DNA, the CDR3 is TGTGCCAGCAGCGTAGGGGGGGACCTAAACTATGGCTACACCTTC.

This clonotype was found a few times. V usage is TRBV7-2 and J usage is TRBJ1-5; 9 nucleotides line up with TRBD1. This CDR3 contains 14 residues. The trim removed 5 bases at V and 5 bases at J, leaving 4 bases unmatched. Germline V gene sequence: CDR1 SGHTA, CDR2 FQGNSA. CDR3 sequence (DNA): TGTGCCAGCAGCCCGCGGACAGGGGATCAGCCCCAGCATTTT. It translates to CASSPRTGDQPQHF.

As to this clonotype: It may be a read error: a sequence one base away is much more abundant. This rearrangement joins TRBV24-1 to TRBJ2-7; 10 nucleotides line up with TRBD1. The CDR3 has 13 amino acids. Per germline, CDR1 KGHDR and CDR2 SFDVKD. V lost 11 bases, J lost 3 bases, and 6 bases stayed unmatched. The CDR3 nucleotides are TGTGCCATCACATGGACAGGGGGCTACGAGCAGTACTTC. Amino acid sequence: CAITWTGGYEQYF.

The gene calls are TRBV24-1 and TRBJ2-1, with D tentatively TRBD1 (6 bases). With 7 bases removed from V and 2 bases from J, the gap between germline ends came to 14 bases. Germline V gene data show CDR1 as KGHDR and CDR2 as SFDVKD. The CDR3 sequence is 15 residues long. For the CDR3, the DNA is TGTGCCACCAGGCCCGGGGCAGGGGCCTACAATGAGCAGTTCTTC. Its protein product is CATRPGAGAYNEQFF.

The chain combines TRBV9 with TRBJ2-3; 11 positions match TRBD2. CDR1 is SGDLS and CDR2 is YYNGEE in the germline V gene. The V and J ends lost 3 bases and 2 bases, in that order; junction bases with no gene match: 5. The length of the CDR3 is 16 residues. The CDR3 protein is CASSGIAGGPTDTQYF. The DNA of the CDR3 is TGTGCCAGCAGCGGAATAGCGGGGGGGCCCACAGATACGCAGTATTTT.

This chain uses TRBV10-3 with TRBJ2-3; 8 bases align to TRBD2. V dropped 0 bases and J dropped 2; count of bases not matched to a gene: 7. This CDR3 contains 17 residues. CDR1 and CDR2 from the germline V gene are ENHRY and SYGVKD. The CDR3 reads CAISESASGFTTDTQYF. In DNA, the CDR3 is TGTGCCATCAGTGAGTCCGCTAGCGGGTTTACCACAGATACGCAGTATTTT.

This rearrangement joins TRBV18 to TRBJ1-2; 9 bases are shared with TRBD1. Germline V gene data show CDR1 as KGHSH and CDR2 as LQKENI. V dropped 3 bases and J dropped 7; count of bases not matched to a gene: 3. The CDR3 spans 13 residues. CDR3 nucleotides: TGTGCCAGCTCACCTACGGGACAGGGTGGCTACACCTTC. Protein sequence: CASSPTGQGGYTF.

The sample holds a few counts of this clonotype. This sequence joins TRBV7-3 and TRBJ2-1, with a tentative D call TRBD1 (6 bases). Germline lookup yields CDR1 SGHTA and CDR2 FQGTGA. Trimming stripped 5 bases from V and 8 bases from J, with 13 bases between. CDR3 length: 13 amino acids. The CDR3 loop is CASSAYPGDEQFF. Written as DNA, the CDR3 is TGTGCCAGCAGCGCCTACCCAGGGGATGAGCAGTTCTTC.

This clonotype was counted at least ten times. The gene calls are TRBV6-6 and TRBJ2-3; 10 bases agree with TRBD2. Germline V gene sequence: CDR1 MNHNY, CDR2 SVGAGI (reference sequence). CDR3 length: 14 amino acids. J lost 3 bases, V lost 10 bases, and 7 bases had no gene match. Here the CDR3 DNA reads TGTGCCACTAAGAGCGGGGGGGAAACAGATACGCAGTATTTT. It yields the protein CATKSGGETDTQYF.

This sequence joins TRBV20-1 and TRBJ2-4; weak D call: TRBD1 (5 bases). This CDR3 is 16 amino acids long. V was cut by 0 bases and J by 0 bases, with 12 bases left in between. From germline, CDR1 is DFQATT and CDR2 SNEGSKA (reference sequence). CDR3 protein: CSARDPGQQAKNIQYF. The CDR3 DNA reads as TGCAGTGCTAGAGATCCCGGACAACAAGCCAAAAACATTCAGTACTTC.

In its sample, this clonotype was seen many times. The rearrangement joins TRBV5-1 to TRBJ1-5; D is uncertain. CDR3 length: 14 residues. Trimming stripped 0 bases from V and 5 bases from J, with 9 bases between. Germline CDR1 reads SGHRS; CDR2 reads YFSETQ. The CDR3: CASSLESRDQPQHF. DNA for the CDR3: TGCGCCAGCAGCTTGGAGTCGCGGGATCAGCCCCAGCATTTT. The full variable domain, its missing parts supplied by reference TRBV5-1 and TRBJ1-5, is KAGVTQTPRYLIKTRGQQVTLSCSPISGHRSVSWYQQTPGQGLQFLFEYFSETQRNKGNFPGRFSGRQFSNSRSEMNVSTLELGDSALYLCASSLESRDQPQHFGDGTRLSIL.